The 7 T cell receptor beta chains listed next were all sequenced from one sample in a study of blood T cell repertoires in COVID-19. Assay used: immunoSEQ multiplex PCR; TCRdb lists only in-frame clones, some missing. The top ten clones hold roughly 8.2% of a sample with around 68,000 clones, about 88% of them seen once. The specimen was peripheral blood. These receptors all stem from a middle-aged man with active COVID-19.

The rearrangement uses TRBV7-2 and TRBJ2-1; 8 bases are shared with TRBD2. Germline CDR1 reads SGHTA; CDR2 reads FQGNSA. The CDR3 has 14 residues. Germline trimming cut 5 bases from V and 9 bases from J; bases unmatched to any gene: 9. The CDR3 region is CASSKTRGGVEQFF. The CDR3 nucleotides are TGTGCCAGCAGCAAAACCCGGGGGGGGGTTGAGCAGTTCTTC.

The chain carries TRBV5-6 and TRBJ1-1; D is uncertain. Trimming removed 5 bases from V and 1 base from J, with 9 bases in between. This CDR3 contains 13 residues. Germline CDR1 reads SGHDT; CDR2 reads YYEEEE. The CDR3 DNA is TGTGCCAGCAGTCTCCCGGGGAACACTGAAGCTTTCTTT. The encoded protein is CASSLPGNTEAFF.

CDR3 sequence (DNA): TGTGCCAGCAGCTTTGTACAGGGGGATAAAGACACTGAAGCTTTCTTT. Translated, it gives CASSFVQGDKDTEAFF. The chain carries TRBV7-3 and TRBJ1-1; TRBD1 matches 8 bases. V lost 3 bases, J lost 3 bases, and 9 bases stayed unmatched. The CDR3 totals 16 residues. The V gene's germline CDR1 is SGHTA and CDR2 FQGTGA. Full variable domain (rest looked up from reference TRBV7-3 and TRBJ1-1): GAGVSQTPSNKVTEKGKYVELRCDPISGHTALYWYRQSLGQGPEFLIYFQGTGAADDSGLPNDRFFAVRPEGSVSTLKIQRTERGDSAVYLCASSFVQGDKDTEAFFGQGTRLTVV.

The chain joins TRBV20-1 to TRBJ2-1, with D possibly TRBD2 on 7 matching bases. Germline V gives CDR1 DFQATT, CDR2 SNEGSKA (reference sequence). The CDR3 spans 15 residues. The V and J ends lost 3 bases and 0 bases respectively, with 12 bases between them. CDR3 DNA sequence: TGCAGTGCTAGTGGACGGGGGGCCTCCTACAATGAGCAGTTCTTC. Protein product: CSASGRGASYNEQFF.

This chain links TRBV9 with TRBJ1-3, with no clear D. Trimming stripped 0 bases from V and 0 bases from J, with 7 bases between. The CDR3 is 15 residues long. Germline values: CDR1 SGDLS, CDR2 YYNGEE. CDR3 region: CASSVGLISGNTIYF. DNA of the CDR3: TGTGCCAGCAGCGTAGGACTGATCTCTGGAAACACCATATATTTT.

This clone was recorded a few times. V gene TRBV7-2 combines with J gene TRBJ1-5; D is possibly TRBD1 (5 bases). The germline V gene has CDR1 SGHTA and CDR2 FQGNSA. The CDR3 runs to 16 residues. Trimming took off 1 base at V and 5 bases at J, with 15 bases between the two ends. The CDR3, as DNA: TGTGCCAGCAGCTTAGTGACTGGCCAGGGTGATCAGCCCCAGCATTTT. It translates to CASSLVTGQGDQPQHF.

This chain links TRBV2 with TRBJ2-5; 10 bases align to TRBD2. The ends lost 6 bases at V and 4 bases at J; junction bases unmatched: 17. The CDR3 is 18 residues long. CDR1 is SNHLY, CDR2 FYNNEI, per germline. The CDR3, as DNA: TGTGCCAGCAGCGGCACTGGGTTTGCTAGCGGGGGTCGAGAGACCCAGTACTTC. Protein product: CASSGTGFASGGRETQYF. Full variable domain (rest looked up from reference TRBV2 and TRBJ2-5): EPEVTQTPSHQVTQMGQEVILRCVPISNHLYFYWYRQILGQKVEFLVSFYNNEISEKSEIFDDQFSVERPDGSNFTLKIRSTKLEDSAMYFCASSGTGFASGGRETQYFGPGTRLLVL.